The 28 T cell receptor beta chains presented below share a single source sample, sequenced in a study of early T cells in non-severe SARS-CoV-2 infection. MiXCR, applied by TCRdb to the 5' RACE reads, yields one record per CDR3 protein. The sample lists some 60,000 distinct CDR3 sequences, 10% occurring once. The specimen was whole blood. The receptors come from an adult who was a healthcare worker with PCR-confirmed SARS-CoV-2 infection or an uninfected control (not recorded which).

Here the CDR3 reads CASSLEGTTSGANVLTF. The CDR3 bases are TGCGCCAGCAGCTTGGAAGGGACCACCTCTGGGGCCAACGTCCTGACTTTC. The chain uses TRBV5-1 and TRBJ2-6; possibly TRBD1 or TRBD2 for D (5 bases each). V was cut by 0 bases and J by 0 bases, with 10 bases left in between. Germline loops: CDR1 SGHRS, CDR2 YFSETQ. This CDR3 is built from 17 residues.

This clonotype occurred many times. The CDR3 reads CASSGLAGTYEQYF. In nucleotides, the CDR3 is TGTGCCAGCAGCGGACTAGCGGGAACCTACGAGCAGTACTTC. The V call is TRBV7-6, the J call TRBJ2-7; 12 bases map to TRBD2. V dropped 5 bases and J dropped 2; count of bases not matched to a gene: 1. The CDR3 has 14 amino acids. CDR1 is SGHVS and CDR2 is FNYEAQ in the germline V gene. Using reference TRBV7-6 and TRBJ2-7 for the parts outside the CDR3, the full variable domain is GAGVSQSPRYKVTKRGQDVALRCDPISGHVSLYWYRQALGQGPEFLTYFNYEAQQDKSGLPNDRFSAERPEGSISTLTIQRTEQRDSAMYRCASSGLAGTYEQYFGPGTRLTVT.

This clonotype was seen many times. The genes are TRBV20-1 and TRBJ1-2; D gene unclear. Per germline, CDR1 DFQATT and CDR2 SNEGSKA (reference sequence). The CDR3 totals 12 residues. The germline V and J ends were trimmed by 0 bases and 7 bases, with 9 bases remaining between them. CDR3 residues: CSAREWVTGYTF. The CDR3, as DNA: TGCAGTGCTAGAGAGTGGGTGACTGGCTACACCTTC.

The chain links TRBV12-3 or TRBV12-4 to TRBJ2-1, with 11 bases that match TRBD2. The CDR3 totals 15 residues. V lost 5 bases and J lost 8; bases outside the gene matches: 8. CDR3 residues: CASSNSGRAFDEQFF. CDR3 nucleotide sequence: TGTGCCAGCAGTAATAGCGGGAGGGCCTTTGATGAGCAGTTCTTC.

In regard to this clonotype: The germline gene is not matched at one end of the junction; a read error may be the cause. V is TRBV7-2 and J is TRBJ2-1; 9 nucleotides match TRBD2. This CDR3 spans 17 amino acids. Germline V gene data show CDR1 as SGHTA and CDR2 as FQGNSA. The CDR3 nucleotides are TGTGCCAGCAGACTACCAGGACTAGCGCGGCGGCACAATGAGCAGATCTTC. Amino acid sequence: CASRLPGLARRHNEQIF.

This clonotype came up many times. The chain joins TRBV19 to TRBJ2-5, with TRBD2 matching 10 bases. The V gene end was trimmed by 3 bases and the J gene end by 6 bases; junction bases not matched to a gene: 4. Germline-derived CDR1 and CDR2 are LNHDA and SQIVND (reference sequence). The CDR3 is 14 amino acids. In DNA form, the CDR3 reads TGTGCCAGTAGTATGAGGACTAGCGGAAAGACCCAGTACTTC. Its protein is CASSMRTSGKTQYF.

This clonotype was seen a handful of times. This chain uses TRBV20-1 with TRBJ2-7; 12 nucleotides align to TRBD2. The junction had 5 bases not matched to a gene; V was cut back by 5 bases and J by 0 bases. Germline-derived CDR1 and CDR2 are DFQATT and SNEGSKA (reference sequence). The CDR3 consists of 15 residues. The CDR3 DNA follows: TGCAGTGCTCAGGGACTAGCGGGTGTCTCCTACGAGCAGTACTTC. This gives the protein CSAQGLAGVSYEQYF.

This clonotype was observed many times. V gene TRBV7-2 combines with J gene TRBJ2-3, with TRBD2 as a possible D gene (5 bases). Germline CDR1 is SGHTA and CDR2 is FQGNSA. Trimming took 6 bases from V and 4 from J, leaving 11 bases between them. The CDR3 is made up of 13 amino acids. As DNA, the CDR3 is TGTGCCAGCAGTTTCACTAGTTCAGATACGCAGTATTTT. It translates to CASSFTSSDTQYF.

The chain carries TRBV18 and TRBJ1-1; TRBD1 might be the D (6 bases). Germline CDR1 is KGHSH and CDR2 is LQKENI. The germline V and J ends were trimmed by 4 bases and 1 base, with 13 bases remaining between them. The CDR3 runs to 15 residues. The CDR3 region is CASSHSSRGNTEAFF. The CDR3, as DNA: TGTGCCAGCTCACATTCTTCCAGGGGGAACACTGAAGCTTTCTTT.

This clonotype has ten or more counts. The chain combines TRBV2 with TRBJ2-1, with TRBD1 identical over 10 bases. The length of the CDR3 is 14 residues. The V segment lost 6 bases and the J segment 9 bases; nucleotides outside the gene matches: 8. From germline, CDR1 is SNHLY and CDR2 FYNNEI. The CDR3 DNA follows: TGTGCCAGCAGAAGGGGACAGGGGTTAAGTGAGCAGTTCTTC. This sequence encodes CASRRGQGLSEQFF.

The table lists this clonotype with many counts. The chain is built from TRBV18 and TRBJ2-2, with D possibly called TRBD1 or TRBD2 (5 bases each). The CDR3 extends over 15 amino acids. Germline lookup yields CDR1 KGHSH and CDR2 LQKENI. With 3 bases removed from V and 0 bases from J, the gap between germline ends came to 8 bases. Written as DNA, the CDR3 is TGTGCCAGCTCACCGCAGGGACCGAACACCGGGGAGCTGTTTTTT. This translates into CASSPQGPNTGELFF.

This clonotype was counted a few times. This sequence joins TRBV5-6 and TRBJ1-5; D call uncertain. Germline CDR1 SGHDT, CDR2 YYEEEE. V was pared by 1 base and J by 5 bases, with 10 bases between. The CDR3 loop spans 14 amino acids. CDR3 DNA: TGTGCCAGCAGCTTGACAGCGTCCGATCAGCCCCAGCATTTT. This gives the protein CASSLTASDQPQHF.

This clonotype was picked up many times. This chain links TRBV29-1 with TRBJ1-5; TRBD1 is a possible D gene (6 bases). CDR3 length: 13 residues. Trimming removed 5 bases from V and 5 bases from J, with 13 bases in between. Per the germline V gene, CDR1 is SQVTM and CDR2 is ANQGSEA. This CDR3 is CSVKTGRDQPQHF. DNA of the CDR3: TGCAGCGTTAAGACAGGAAGAGATCAGCCCCAGCATTTT.

This clonotype was counted at least ten times. The chain employs TRBV19 and TRBJ1-2; 8 bases fit TRBD1. Germline values: CDR1 LNHDA, CDR2 SQIVND (reference sequence). CDR3 length: 13 amino acids. V was pared by 8 bases and J by 8 bases, with 10 bases of the junction left unmatched. CDR3: CASDSTGANGYTF. The CDR3 bases are TGTGCCAGTGATTCGACAGGGGCGAACGGCTACACCTTC.

The J gene is TRBJ2-1, the V gene TRBV20-1; no reliable D call. V was cut by 4 bases and J by 10 bases, with 11 bases left in between. This CDR3 has 11 residues. CDR1 and CDR2 (germline): DFQATT, SNEGSKA (reference sequence). CDR3 in DNA: TGCAGTGCTACCGCAATCGACGAGCAGTTCTTC. Its protein product is CSATAIDEQFF.

This clonotype was picked up a small number of times. The rearrangement joins TRBV23-1 to TRBJ2-1; D remains unclear. TRBV23-1 is sorted into the ORF group, with uncertain function. CDR3 size: 18 residues. The ends were cut back, 0 bases at V and 0 bases at J, with 15 bases in the middle. CDR3 protein: CASSQSTGPPSSYNEQFF. DNA of the CDR3: TGCGCCAGCAGTCAATCGACCGGACCTCCGAGCTCCTACAATGAGCAGTTCTTC.

This clonotype was observed a few times. The chain has TRBV12-3 or TRBV12-4 and TRBJ2-3; TRBD2 is a possible D gene (6 bases). V lost 2 bases and J 3 bases, leaving 9 bases between the germline ends. The CDR3 totals 14 residues. CDR3 region: CASSLPLATDTQYF. The CDR3 DNA reads TGTGCCAGCAGTTTACCGCTAGCGACAGATACGCAGTATTTT.

The V gene is TRBV6-2 or TRBV6-3, the J gene TRBJ2-6, with D possibly matching TRBD1 (6 bases). Per germline, CDR1 MNHEY and CDR2 SVGEGT. The V end lost 7 bases, the J end lost 12 bases, and 25 bases lay between the germline ends. The CDR3 covers 16 residues. The CDR3 is CASNIGGHTDDGVLTF. CDR3 nucleotide sequence: TGTGCCAGCAACATAGGGGGACACACCGACGACGGCGTCCTGACTTTC.

This clonotype was picked up many times. CDR3 amino acids: CASSVTLDPDTQYF. CDR3 nucleotides: TGTGCCAGCAGCGTAACCCTAGACCCAGATACGCAGTATTTT. The chain couples TRBV9 to TRBJ2-3, with no clear D. Germline-derived CDR1 and CDR2 are SGDLS and YYNGEE. The CDR3 totals 14 residues. The V end lost 1 base, the J end lost 4 bases, and 10 bases lay between the germline ends.

The chain is built from TRBV28 and TRBJ1-2; D gene unclear. Germline V gene sequence: CDR1 MDHEN, CDR2 SYDVKM. The CDR3 runs to 11 residues. The V and J ends lost 7 bases and 5 bases respectively, with 8 bases between them. CDR3 bases: TGTGCCAGCAAATCCCGTTATGGCTACACCTTC. Its protein product is CASKSRYGYTF.

This clonotype was picked up many times. This rearrangement joins TRBV5-1 to TRBJ1-2; D gene unclear. The CDR3 runs 15 residues. The germline V gene has CDR1 SGHRS and CDR2 YFSETQ. Trimming pared 4 bases from V and 2 bases from J, leaving 15 bases between. The CDR3 nucleotides read TGCGCCAGCAGCCTTGATCCCGGGGTAAACTATGGCTACACCTTC. This gives the protein CASSLDPGVNYGYTF. Variable domain in full (rest from reference TRBV5-1 and TRBJ1-2): KAGVTQTPRYLIKTRGQQVTLSCSPISGHRSVSWYQQTPGQGLQFLFEYFSETQRNKGNFPGRFSGRQFSNSRSEMNVSTLELGDSALYLCASSLDPGVNYGYTFGSGTRLTVV.

The sample holds many counts of this clonotype. The rearrangement links TRBV29-1 to TRBJ2-3; 12 positions match TRBD2. Trimming took 7 bases from V and 4 from J; bases not matched to a gene: 9. Germline CDR1 SQVTM, CDR2 ANQGSEA. The CDR3 is made up of 15 amino acids. CDR3 sequence: CSAPRTSGMADTQYF. The CDR3 bases are TGCAGCGCCCCCCGGACTAGCGGGATGGCAGATACGCAGTATTTT.

This clonotype showed up just a few times. This may arise from a read error, as a much more abundant clone is one base away. Written as DNA, the CDR3 is TGTGTCACCAGTGATACGCTGACTAGCGGGAGAAGTGGAAATGAGCAGTTCTTC. This translates into CVTSDTLTSGRSGNEQFF. V is TRBV24-1 and J is TRBJ2-1; TRBD2 matches 12 bases. From germline, CDR1 is KGHDR and CDR2 SFDVKD. The CDR3 totals 18 residues.

The rearrangement uses TRBV6-5 and TRBJ2-2; D is possibly TRBD1 or TRBD2 (5 bases each). The CDR3 has 14 amino acids. CDR1 and CDR2 from the germline V gene are MNHEY and SVGAGI. V was shortened by 7 bases and J by 4 bases, with 13 bases between the two germline ends. CDR3 coding DNA: TGTGCCAGCAATCGGAAGGGGAGCACCGGGGAGCTGTTTTTT. Its translation is CASNRKGSTGELFF.

This clonotype was detected a few times. This chain uses TRBV9 with TRBJ1-4; TRBD1 might be the D (5 bases). The CDR3 spans 15 residues. V was trimmed by 5 bases and J by 0 bases, leaving 11 bases between them. Germline-derived CDR1 and CDR2 are SGDLS and YYNGEE. CDR3 DNA: TGTGCCAGCAGTGTAAGAGGGGCAACTAATGAAAAACTGTTTTTT. Protein product: CASSVRGATNEKLFF. Looking up the rest from reference TRBV9 and TRBJ1-4 gives the full variable domain: DSGVTQTPKHLITATGQRVTLRCSPRSGDLSVYWYQQSLDQGLQFLIQYYNGEERAKGNILERFSAQQFPDLHSELNLSSLELGDSALYFCASSVRGATNEKLFFGSGTQLSVL.

This clonotype has ten or more counts. The gene calls are TRBV7-9 and TRBJ2-7, with 9 positions matching TRBD2. Germline lookup yields CDR1 SEHNR and CDR2 FQNEAQ (reference sequence). The CDR3 sequence is 16 residues long. Germline trimming cut 0 bases from V and 3 bases from J; bases unmatched to any gene: 6. CDR3 residues: CASSLAGGSGSYEQYF. The CDR3 bases are TGTGCCAGCAGCTTAGCGGGGGGTAGCGGGAGCTACGAGCAGTACTTC. The whole variable domain, filled in from reference TRBV7-9 and TRBJ2-7, reads DTGVSQNPRHKITKRGQNVTFRCDPISEHNRLYWYRQTLGQGPEFLTYFQNEAQLEKSRLLSDRFSAERPKGSFSTLEIQRTEQGDSAMYLCASSLAGGSGSYEQYFGPGTRLTVT.

There are many counts of this clonotype. The chain uses TRBV6-2 or TRBV6-3 and TRBJ2-5, with a possible D match to TRBD2 (7 bases). The CDR3 spans 17 residues. The V and J ends lost 2 bases and 3 bases respectively, with 19 bases between them. Germline CDR1 reads MNHEY; CDR2 reads SVGEGT. CDR3 amino acids: CASSYHTQGRAKETQYF. The CDR3 DNA sequence: TGTGCCAGCAGTTACCACACCCAGGGGAGGGCGAAAGAGACCCAGTACTTC.

In its sample, this clonotype was seen a few times. The chain is built from TRBV7-6 and TRBJ2-7; TRBD1 or TRBD2 may be the D gene (6 bases each). Per the germline V gene, CDR1 is SGHVS and CDR2 is FNYEAQ. The CDR3 length is 14 residues. V dropped 1 base and J dropped 2 bases, with 9 bases sitting between them. CDR3: CASSLEGGTYEQYF. The CDR3 nucleotides read TGTGCCAGCAGCTTAGAAGGGGGGACCTACGAGCAGTACTTC.